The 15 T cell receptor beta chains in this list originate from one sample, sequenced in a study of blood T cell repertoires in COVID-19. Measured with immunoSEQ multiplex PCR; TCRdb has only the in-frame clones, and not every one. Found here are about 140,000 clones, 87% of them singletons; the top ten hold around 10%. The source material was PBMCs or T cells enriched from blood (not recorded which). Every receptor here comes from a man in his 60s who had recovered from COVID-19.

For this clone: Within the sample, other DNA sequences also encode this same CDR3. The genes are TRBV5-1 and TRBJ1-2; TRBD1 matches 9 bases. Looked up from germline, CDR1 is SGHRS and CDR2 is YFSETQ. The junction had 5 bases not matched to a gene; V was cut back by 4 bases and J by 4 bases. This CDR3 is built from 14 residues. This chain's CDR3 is CASSPGQGGYGYTF. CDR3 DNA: TGCGCCAGCAGCCCGGGACAGGGCGGCTATGGCTACACCTTC.

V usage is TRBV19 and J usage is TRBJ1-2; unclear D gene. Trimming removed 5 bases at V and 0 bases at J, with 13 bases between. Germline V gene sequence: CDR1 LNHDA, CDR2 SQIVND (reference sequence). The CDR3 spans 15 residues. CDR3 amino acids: CASSARLRANYGYTF. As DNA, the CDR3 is TGTGCCAGTAGTGCAAGACTGAGAGCTAACTATGGCTACACCTTC.

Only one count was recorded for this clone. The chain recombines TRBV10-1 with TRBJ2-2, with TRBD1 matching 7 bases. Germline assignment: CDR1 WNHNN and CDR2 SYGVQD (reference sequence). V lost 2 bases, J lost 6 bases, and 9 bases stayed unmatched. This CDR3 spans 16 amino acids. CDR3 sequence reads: CASSENNRQGAGELFF. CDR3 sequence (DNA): TGCGCCAGCAGTGAGAATAACAGACAGGGAGCCGGGGAGCTGTTTTTT.

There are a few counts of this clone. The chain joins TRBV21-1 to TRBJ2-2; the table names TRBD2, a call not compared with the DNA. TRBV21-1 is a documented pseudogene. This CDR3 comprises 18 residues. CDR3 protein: CASSKAAGGRAPTGELFF. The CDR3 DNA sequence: TGTGCCAGCAGCAAAGCGGCGGGCGGCAGAGCCCCCACCGGGGAGCTGTTTTTT.

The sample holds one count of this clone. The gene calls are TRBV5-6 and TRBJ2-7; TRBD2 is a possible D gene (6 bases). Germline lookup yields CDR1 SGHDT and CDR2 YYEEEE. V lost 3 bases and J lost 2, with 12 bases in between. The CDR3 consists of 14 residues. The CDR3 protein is CASSWRGRAYEQYF. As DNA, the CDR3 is TGTGCCAGCAGCTGGAGGGGCAGAGCCTACGAGCAGTACTTC.

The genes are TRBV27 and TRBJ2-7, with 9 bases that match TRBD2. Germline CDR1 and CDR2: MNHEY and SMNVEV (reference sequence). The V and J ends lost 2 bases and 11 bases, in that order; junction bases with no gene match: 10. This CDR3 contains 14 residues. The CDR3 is CASSLGGRALREYF. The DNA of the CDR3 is TGTGCCAGCAGTTTAGGCGGGAGGGCCCTTCGAGAGTACTTC.

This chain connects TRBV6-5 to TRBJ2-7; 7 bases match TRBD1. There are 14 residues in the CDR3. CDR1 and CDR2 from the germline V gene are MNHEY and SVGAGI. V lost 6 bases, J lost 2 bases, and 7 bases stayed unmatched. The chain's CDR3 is CASRPADRAYEQYF. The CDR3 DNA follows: TGTGCCAGCAGGCCCGCCGACAGGGCCTACGAGCAGTACTTC.

Written as DNA, the CDR3 is TGTGCCAGCAGTTTGGACCTCCTCACGGCGGGACTGTACCAAGAGACCCAGTACTTC. Amino acid sequence: CASSLDLLTAGLYQETQYF. The V gene is TRBV28, the J gene TRBJ2-5, with D possibly being TRBD2 (6 bases). The CDR3 spans 19 residues. Trimming took 3 bases from V and 0 from J, leaving 23 bases between them. Germline CDR1 MDHEN, CDR2 SYDVKM.

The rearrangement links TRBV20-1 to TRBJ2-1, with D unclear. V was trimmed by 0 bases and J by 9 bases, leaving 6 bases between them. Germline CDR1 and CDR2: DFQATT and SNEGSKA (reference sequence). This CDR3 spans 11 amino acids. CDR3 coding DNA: TGCAGTGCTAGAGATCAGGCTGAGCAGTTCTTC. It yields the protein CSARDQAEQFF.

The CDR3 sequence is CASSQAQASGNTIYF. Written as DNA, the CDR3 is TGTGCCAGCAGCCAAGCTCAAGCCTCTGGAAACACCATATATTTT. The V and J genes are TRBV4-2 and TRBJ1-3; no clear D gene. V lost 1 base and J 0 bases, leaving 7 bases between the germline ends. The CDR3 sequence is 15 residues long. Germline CDR1 reads LGHNA; CDR2 reads YNFKEQ.

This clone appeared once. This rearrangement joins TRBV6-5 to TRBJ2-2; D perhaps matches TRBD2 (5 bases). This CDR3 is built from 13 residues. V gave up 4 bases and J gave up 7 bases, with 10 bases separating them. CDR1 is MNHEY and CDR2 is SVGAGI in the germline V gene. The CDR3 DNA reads TGTGCCAGCAGTTTCAACCGGGGCGGGGAGCTGTTTTTT. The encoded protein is CASSFNRGGELFF.

This CDR3 reads CASSLLTDRIEAFF. For the CDR3, the DNA is TGTGCCAGCAGTTTACTCACGGACAGGATTGAAGCTTTCTTT. The rearrangement uses TRBV28 and TRBJ1-1; TRBD1 agrees at 7 bases. J lost 7 bases, V lost 2 bases, and 7 bases had no gene match. The CDR3 spans 14 residues. Germline-derived CDR1 and CDR2 are MDHEN and SYDVKM. The complete variable domain, with remaining parts taken from reference TRBV28 and TRBJ1-1, reads DVKVTQSSRYLVKRTGEKVFLECVQDMDHENMFWYRQDPGLGLRLIYFSYDVKMKEKGDIPEGYSVSREKKERFSLILESASTNQTSMYLCASSLLTDRIEAFFGQGTRLTVV.

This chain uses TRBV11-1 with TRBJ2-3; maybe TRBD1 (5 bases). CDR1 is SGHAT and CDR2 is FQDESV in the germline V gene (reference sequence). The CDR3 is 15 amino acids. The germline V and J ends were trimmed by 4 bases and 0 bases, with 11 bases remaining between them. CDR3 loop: CASSSQGSSTDTQYF. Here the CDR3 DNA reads TGTGCCAGCAGCTCCCAGGGATCTAGCACAGATACGCAGTATTTT. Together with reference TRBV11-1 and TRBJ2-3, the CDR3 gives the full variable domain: EAEVAQSPRYKITEKSQAVAFWCDPISGHATLYWYRQILGQGPELLVQFQDESVVDDSQLPKDRFSAERLKGVDSTLKIQPAELGDSAMYLCASSSQGSSTDTQYFGPGTRLTVL.

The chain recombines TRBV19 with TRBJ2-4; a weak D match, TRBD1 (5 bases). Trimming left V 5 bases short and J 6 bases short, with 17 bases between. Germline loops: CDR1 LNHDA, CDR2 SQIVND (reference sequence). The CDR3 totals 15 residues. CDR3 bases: TGTGCCAGTAGTGACAATCAGGGTATCAGAAACATTCAGTACTTC. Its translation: CASSDNQGIRNIQYF.

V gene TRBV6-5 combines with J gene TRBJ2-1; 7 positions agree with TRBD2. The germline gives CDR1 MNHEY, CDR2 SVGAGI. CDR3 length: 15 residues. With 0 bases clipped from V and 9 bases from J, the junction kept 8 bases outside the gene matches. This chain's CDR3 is CASSYSTLGGGEQFF. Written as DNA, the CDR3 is TGTGCCAGCAGTTACTCTACCCTGGGGGGGGGTGAGCAGTTCTTC.